These T cell receptor beta chains were read from a single sample in a study of persistence of HIV-infected CD4 T cells. Their antigens remain unidentified. TCRdb keeps only in-frame clones here, not all; method: immunoSEQ multiplex PCR. The top ten clones hold around 3.2% of a sample with about 51,000 clones, about 90% of them seen once. This specimen was CD4+ T cells sorted from PBMCs after approximately 18-hour stimulation, taken from a patient who received antiretroviral therapy. The receptors originated from an adult woman with HIV who was CMV-seropositive. Each CDR3 is given with its conserved first and last residue. Fields, in order: V gene, CDR3 protein.

TRBV3-1/TRBV3-2,CASSQAGQSEDF
TRBV30,CAWSRLAGTGGAWSPLHF
TRBV19,CASNGGQRNEKLFF
TRBV28,CASSGPSRDRVRETQYF
TRBV6-5,CASSYSVTDTQYF
TRBV2,CASSTPGLGRETQYF
TRBV24-1,CATSGLAAYNEQFF
TRBV9,CASNPTGDSNQPQHF
TRBV19,CASSRRTGGGLATEAFF
TRBV14,CASSQALGSSYEQYF
TRBV27,CASSPILHRNTGELFF
TRBV6-5,CASSYTLDHNEQFF
TRBV5-1,CASSLGGDGQPQHF
TRBV9,CASSVGGTFSGELFF
TRBV27,CASSSTYNSRGGELFF
TRBV11-3,CASSLTGAGSPLHF
TRBV7-2,CASSLSGTGISNQPQHF
TRBV3-1/TRBV3-2,CASSLKRGLPLHF
TRBV14,CASSPGRSQYF
TRBV18,CASSPIPDRGSSYNSPLHF
TRBV29-1,CSVPDRVFQPQHF
TRBV28,CASSPQIGELFF
TRBV3-1/TRBV3-2,CASSKDLLGAYEQYF
TRBV2,CARRDRDHFNYGYTF
TRBV19,CASGPTSGRPTPTYEQYF
TRBV6-5,CASRGTGSNSPLHF
TRBV7-2,CASRPQQGGNSPLHF
TRBV5-6,CASSFRNSVNTEAFF
TRBV11-1,CASSLDDTPNTEAFF
TRBV28,CASSLLLGQLNTDTQYF
TRBV19,CASSILGQQPGYTF
TRBV5-1,CASSFRTGGYEQYF
TRBV4-1,CASSQAVTAGGFYGYTF
TRBV27,CASRGLSSSPLHF
TRBV15,CATSRDPNGQETQYF
TRBV5-5,CASSPSTGGYYGYTF
TRBV7-8,CASSRNRALGEKLFF
TRBV15,CATSRPYQPQHF
TRBV29-1,CSVEEGRLTGELFF
TRBV10-3,CAISSSDRGRETQYF
TRBV3-1/TRBV3-2,CASSSGQGGDEQYF
TRBV2,CVSWAGTHYEQYF
TRBV6-5,CASSYRDRAYEQYF
TRBV29-1,CSVELTGSNIQYF
TRBV7-2,CASSLGQVPGFGYTF
TRBV5-3,CARSLGEAGGPPSETQYF
TRBV12-3/TRBV12-4,CASSWGQGVGYTF
TRBV7-2,CASSLTSGPYEQYF
TRBV29-1,CSVDAPGNTEAFF
TRBV5-1,CASSGSPGTQYF
TRBV15,CATSREILLGTGNSPLHF